The 18 T cell receptor beta chains below were found in one sample sequenced in a study of cytomegalovirus exposure and HLA in healthy donors. PCR used 60 Vbeta primers and 13 Jbeta primers. Clones were sequenced by immunoSEQ multiplex PCR, and TCRdb holds only the in-frame ones, with some missing. The repertoire holds about 140,000 clones, with about 78% as singletons. Sequencing was performed on PBMCs. The receptors were gathered from a man aged 40-49 years in good health and CMV-seropositive.

This clone was seen only a few times. The chain is built from TRBV6-5 and TRBJ1-5; TRBD1 is a possible D gene (5 bases). The CDR3 length is 15 residues. With 0 bases removed from V and 3 bases from J, the gap between germline ends came to 9 bases. The germline CDR1 and CDR2 sequences are MNHEY and SVGAGI. CDR3 DNA: TGTGCCAGCAGTTACTCGTCAGGGAACAATCAGCCCCAGCATTTT. It yields the protein CASSYSSGNNQPQHF.

This sequence joins TRBV7-5 and TRBJ2-7; TRBD1, the table's D call, was not compared with the DNA. TRBV7-5 is a pseudogene segment. This CDR3 comprises 14 residues. CDR3 nucleotide sequence: TGTGCCAGAAACCGGGACAGGGGGATTTACGAGCAGTACTTC. This gives the protein CARNRDRGIYEQYF.

J is TRBJ2-7 and V is TRBV2; 7 nucleotides match TRBD2. V shed 5 bases and J 3 bases; nucleotides not matched to a gene: 4. The CDR3 covers 13 residues. Germline V gene lookup returns CDR1 SNHLY and CDR2 FYNNEI. The CDR3 loop is CASSPGLGYEQYF. The CDR3 DNA reads as TGTGCCAGCAGTCCCGGACTAGGCTACGAGCAGTACTTC.

This clone appeared once. The chain carries TRBV18 and TRBJ2-2; TRBD1 matches at 8 bases. J was trimmed by 6 bases and V by 6 bases; bases with no gene match: 3. The CDR3 sequence is 13 residues long. In germline, CDR1 is KGHSH, CDR2 LQKENI. CDR3 in DNA: TGTGCCAGCTCGGACAGGGTATCCGGGGAGCTGTTTTTT. Translated, it gives CASSDRVSGELFF.

The chain combines TRBV9 with TRBJ2-5; perhaps TRBD1 as D (6 bases). The CDR3 consists of 15 residues. The V and J ends lost 0 bases and 5 bases respectively, with 14 bases between them. Per the germline V gene, CDR1 is SGDLS and CDR2 is YYNGEE. CDR3 protein: CASSVGRAQGETQYF. CDR3 bases: TGTGCCAGCAGCGTAGGACGGGCTCAGGGGGAGACCCAGTACTTC.

The chain has TRBV9 and TRBJ1-1, with D maybe TRBD1 (5 bases). Germline CDR1 is SGDLS and CDR2 is YYNGEE. The CDR3 loop spans 13 amino acids. V was pared by 3 bases and J by 4 bases, with 10 bases between. The CDR3 coding sequence is TGTGCCAGCAGCGCGGACATCAGCACTGAAGCTTTCTTT. Its translation is CASSADISTEAFF.

V gene TRBV6-1 combines with J gene TRBJ1-1; TRBD1 is a possible D gene (5 bases). The V gene lost 2 bases and the J gene lost 5 bases, with 15 bases spanning the gap. The germline CDR1 and CDR2 sequences are MNHNS and SASEGT. The CDR3 length is 15 residues. Written as DNA, the CDR3 is TGTGCCAGCAGTGAATGGCCGAACGGGGGGACTGAAGCTTTCTTT. It specifies CASSEWPNGGTEAFF.

The V gene is TRBV28, the J gene TRBJ2-5; D is perhaps TRBD2 (7 bases). This CDR3 is 15 amino acids long. Trimming stripped 6 bases from V and 7 bases from J, with 21 bases between. Germline CDR1 reads MDHEN; CDR2 reads SYDVKM. The CDR3 nucleotides are TGTGCCAGCAGCCCTCCCACTGGGGGGGGGCGGACCCAGTACTTC. This gives the protein CASSPPTGGGRTQYF.

The CDR3 region has the DNA TGCAGCGTTGAAGATCAACAGAGGGTTCCTTACGAGCAGTACTTC. It encodes CSVEDQQRVPYEQYF. The V and J genes are TRBV29-1 and TRBJ2-7; D perhaps matches TRBD2 (5 bases). The CDR3 has 15 residues. V lost 0 bases to trimming and J lost 4 bases, with 16 bases between them. The germline CDR1 and CDR2 sequences are SQVTM and ANQGSEA.

Written as DNA, the CDR3 is TGTGCCAGCAGCTTTAGCGCGCCGACTGAAGCTTTCTTT. Its protein is CASSFSAPTEAFF. J is TRBJ1-1 and V is TRBV7-9; D uncertain. Trimming shortened V by 3 bases and J by 5 bases, and 10 bases separated the two germline ends. Germline CDR1 reads SEHNR; CDR2 reads FQNEAQ (reference sequence). The CDR3 spans 13 residues. The entire variable domain, with the rest obtained from reference TRBV7-9 and TRBJ1-1, is as follows: DTGVSQNPRHKITKRGQNVTFRCDPISEHNRLYWYRQTLGQGPEFLTYFQNEAQLEKSRLLSDRFSAERPKGSFSTLEIQRTEQGDSAMYLCASSFSAPTEAFFGQGTRLTVV.

The rearrangement links TRBV7-2 to TRBJ1-6; D uncertain. The CDR3 loop spans 18 amino acids. Germline values: CDR1 SGHTA, CDR2 FQGNSA. The germline V and J ends were trimmed by 1 base and 2 bases, with 15 bases remaining between them. CDR3: CASSLGPRGGAYNSPLHF. The CDR3 DNA reads TGTGCCAGCAGCTTAGGTCCCCGGGGAGGCGCCTATAATTCACCCCTCCACTTT. The whole variable domain, filled in from reference TRBV7-2 and TRBJ1-6, reads GAGVSQSPSNKVTEKGKDVELRCDPISGHTALYWYRQSLGQGLEFLIYFQGNSAPDKSGLPSDRFSAERTGGSVSTLTIQRTQQEDSAVYLCASSLGPRGGAYNSPLHFGNGTRLTVT.

This chain connects TRBV28 to TRBJ1-5, with D unresolved. The CDR3 is 14 amino acids. The V gene lost 3 bases and the J gene lost 2 bases, with 8 bases spanning the gap. Germline CDR1 is MDHEN and CDR2 is SYDVKM. CDR3 nucleotide sequence: TGTGCCAGCAGTTTCAGGCCAGGCAATCAGCCCCAGCATTTT. Its translation: CASSFRPGNQPQHF.

V usage is TRBV5-1 and J usage is TRBJ1-2; maybe TRBD1 (5 bases). CDR1 is SGHRS, CDR2 YFSETQ, per germline. V shed 0 bases and J shed 2 bases, with 5 bases lying between them. The CDR3 is 13 residues long. The CDR3 loop is CASSLGQNYGYTF. The CDR3 DNA sequence: TGCGCCAGCAGCTTGGGACAGAACTATGGCTACACCTTC.

The chain couples TRBV7-2 to TRBJ2-5, with 11 bases that match TRBD2. Trimming cost V 4 bases and J 5 bases; bases outside gene matches: 6. CDR1 and CDR2 from the germline V gene are SGHTA and FQGNSA. The CDR3 has 15 residues. The CDR3 DNA reads TGTGCCAGCAGCTCAGTAGCGGGGGGGCACGAGACCCAGTACTTC. It is translated as CASSSVAGGHETQYF.

The CDR3 DNA is TGTGCCAGCAGCCCCCACAAGGCCGGGGGCGGGGAGCTGTTTTTT. Translation: CASSPHKAGGGELFF. This sequence joins TRBV9 and TRBJ2-2, with a possible D match to TRBD2 (6 bases). The germline gives CDR1 SGDLS, CDR2 YYNGEE. Between the trimmed V and J ends, which lost 4 bases and 7 bases, there was a span of 17 bases. The CDR3 is 15 residues long.

The chain employs TRBV25-1 and TRBJ1-1; 9 nucleotides agree with TRBD1. Germline loops: CDR1 MGHDK, CDR2 SYGVNS. The trim removed 0 bases at V and 4 bases at J, leaving 9 bases unmatched. The CDR3 sequence is 17 residues long. The CDR3 region has the DNA TGTGCCAGCAGTGAATATCGGGACAGGGCGCGTTGCACTGAAGCTTTCTTT. Translating gives CASSEYRDRARCTEAFF.

This chain uses TRBV9 with TRBJ2-1; 12 nucleotides line up with TRBD2. Germline V gene data show CDR1 as SGDLS and CDR2 as YYNGEE. CDR3 length equals 15 residues. The V segment lost 4 bases and the J segment 7 bases; nucleotides outside the gene matches: 6. CDR3 coding DNA: TGTGCCAGCAGCCAGCCGGGACTAGCGGGTAATGAGCAGTTCTTC. It is translated as CASSQPGLAGNEQFF.

This chain links TRBV7-9 with TRBJ2-5; possibly TRBD1 for D (5 bases). Germline values: CDR1 SEHNR, CDR2 FQNEAQ (reference sequence). V lost 1 base to trimming and J lost 5 bases, with 14 bases between them. The CDR3 sequence is 15 residues long. The CDR3 here is CASSLVAGSGETQYF. CDR3 DNA sequence: TGTGCCAGCAGCTTAGTGGCAGGGTCAGGGGAGACCCAGTACTTC.